Presented here are 8 T cell receptor beta chains from one specimen sequenced in a study of blood T cell repertoires in COVID-19 (dated by TCRdb to about 2020). Library preparation was by the immunoSEQ multiplex PCR assay. In TCRdb, the immuneACCESS table is reduced to in-frame sequences with V and J assigned. These tables do not hold every clone; where another copy was compared, an unresolved V gene accounts for under half, and the others remain unexplained. For this sample there are 200,000 to 250,000 clones; 84% appear just once. The ten largest clones add up to over 1.2% of the sample. Sequencing was done on a sample of peripheral blood. These TCRs come from a middle-aged woman who had recovered from COVID-19.

The rearrangement joins TRBV28 to TRBJ2-7; 7 positions agree with TRBD1. CDR1 MDHEN and CDR2 SYDVKM come from the germline V gene. J lost 7 bases, V lost 2 bases, and 8 bases had no gene match. CDR3 length: 14 amino acids. DNA for the CDR3: TGTGCCAGCAGTTTAACAGGGGCAGGGTTTGAGCAGTACTTC. It codes for CASSLTGAGFEQYF.

V is TRBV18 and J is TRBJ1-2; D is unresolved. The length of the CDR3 is 15 residues. Trimming pared 0 bases from V and 0 bases from J, leaving 8 bases between. Germline CDR1 is KGHSH and CDR2 is LQKENI. The CDR3 spells CASSPPSVANYGYTF. The CDR3 DNA reads TGTGCCAGCTCACCACCCTCTGTCGCTAACTATGGCTACACCTTC. The full variable domain, with the rest looked up from reference TRBV18 and TRBJ1-2, is NAGVMQNPRHLVRRRGQEARLRCSPMKGHSHVYWYRQLPEEGLKFMVYLQKENIIDESGMPKERFSAEFPKEGPSILRIQQVVRGDSAAYFCASSPPSVANYGYTFGSGTRLTVV.

This clone occurred a few times. This chain connects TRBV5-1 to TRBJ2-2; a weak D match, TRBD1 (6 bases). This CDR3 region has 14 residues. Deletions cut 1 base from V and 6 bases from J, with 10 bases between. CDR1 is SGHRS, CDR2 YFSETQ, per germline. The CDR3: CASSLFTGSGELFF. DNA for the CDR3: TGCGCCAGCAGCTTGTTTACAGGGTCCGGGGAGCTGTTTTTT. The variable domain in full, with the rest retrieved from reference TRBV5-1 and TRBJ2-2, is KAGVTQTPRYLIKTRGQQVTLSCSPISGHRSVSWYQQTPGQGLQFLFEYFSETQRNKGNFPGRFSGRQFSNSRSEMNVSTLELGDSALYLCASSLFTGSGELFFGEGSRLTVL.

A remark on this clone: Relative to the germline gene, one junction end is altered; a read error may explain this. The gene calls are TRBV7-7 and TRBJ2-7, with 11 bases lining up with TRBD1. The CDR3 has 14 residues. CDR1 and CDR2 (germline): SSHAT, FNYEAQ (reference sequence). This CDR3 is CASSSGQGATEQYF. As DNA, the CDR3 is TGTGCTAGCAGCAGCGGACAGGGGGCTACCGAGCAGTACTTC.

The rearrangement uses TRBV9 and TRBJ1-6; no clear D gene. V lost 3 bases to trimming and J lost 1 base, with 14 bases between them. The CDR3 loop spans 17 amino acids. CDR1 and CDR2 (germline): SGDLS, YYNGEE. The CDR3 DNA is TGTGCCAGCAGCGCTTCCGGAGGTGGGTCCTATAATTCACCCCTCCACTTT. Translating it yields CASSASGGGSYNSPLHF.

V usage is TRBV4-3 and J usage is TRBJ1-2, with 7 bases lining up with TRBD1. V lost 4 bases and J lost 5; bases outside the gene matches: 13. CDR1 is LGHNA, CDR2 YSLEER, per germline. This CDR3 has 16 amino acids. CDR3 nucleotides: TGCGCCAGCAGCCCCACTGTGGGGGACAGTATTTATGGCTACACCTTC. This encodes CASSPTVGDSIYGYTF.

The chain links TRBV28 to TRBJ1-6; no clear D. Per the germline V gene, CDR1 is MDHEN and CDR2 is SYDVKM. With 2 bases removed from V and 2 bases from J, the gap between germline ends came to 4 bases. The length of the CDR3 is 14 residues. The DNA for the CDR3 is TGTGCCAGCAGTTTAACAGCCTATAATTCACCCCTCCACTTT. The encoded protein is CASSLTAYNSPLHF.

The rearrangement joins TRBV18 to TRBJ2-3, with 14 bases aligning to TRBD2. The CDR3 has 17 amino acids. The V segment lost 3 bases and the J segment 6 bases; nucleotides outside the gene matches: 8. Germline V gene data show CDR1 as KGHSH and CDR2 as LQKENI. CDR3 amino acids: CASSPRLAGGQADTQYF. The CDR3 region has the DNA TGTGCCAGCTCACCGCGACTAGCGGGGGGGCAGGCGGATACGCAGTATTTT.